This TCR beta chain derives from a study of cytomegalovirus exposure and HLA in healthy donors. The study, taken as a whole, reports: CMV serostatus was the only recorded immune exposure for donors. In a later analysis, TCR beta V- and J-gene trimming was associated with a missense DCLRE1C variant.

Both 60 Vbeta primers and 13 Jbeta primers went into the PCR. In the authors' methods: A later analysis tallied 80 million or so unique TCR beta chains, roughly 11 million of them shared. Data came from immunoSEQ multiplex PCR; TCRdb stores just in-frame clones and leaves some out. That table furnishes V, J and clone size, whereas the DNA furnished D and trimming. The sample holds around 150,000 clones, around a tenth seen once. In the case of this clone: Antigen specificity is unknown.

Germline V gene data show CDR1 as ENHRY and CDR2 as SYGVKD. CDR3 length: 14 residues. Unmatched junction bases numbered 8, after V lost 8 bases and J lost 8 bases. Sequenced sample: PBMCs. This receptor was identified in a male donor in good health and CMV-seronegative. V and J are TRBV10-3 and TRBJ1-6; 8 nucleotides match TRBD1. The CDR3: CAISSTGVDSPLHF. The DNA for the CDR3 is TGTGCCATCTCATCGACAGGGGTGGATTCACCCCTCCACTTT.